This TCR beta chain is from a study of identical twins (dated by TCRdb to 2015 to 2016). With respect to the entire study: The study deep-sequenced TCR alpha and beta repertoires from monozygotic twins, unrelated adults of various ages and cord blood to test whether fetal clonotypes persist. Replicate twin experiments were performed at different times using different library preparation protocols to rule out contamination. Points the paper makes about the study in general: Fewer insertions were carried by abundant cord blood beta clonotypes, a similar but weaker trend appeared in young adult naive repertoires, and no such trend appeared in memory repertoires. Compared with coincidental sharing between unrelated individuals, an excess of low generation-probability sequences was observed among out-of-frame TCR alpha sequences shared between twins. Out-of-frame TCR alpha sharing in monozygotic twins was systematically underestimated by recombination models, whereas sharing between unrelated individuals was in agreement with the recombination models. Zero-insertion analyses could be partly confounded by invariant T cells such as MAIT and iNKT, although diverse VJ usage argued against such confounding for most clonotypes. In beta out-of-frame sequences, excess twin sharing was weaker, because having fewer shared sequences lowered the signal-to-noise ratio. Because the same donors could not be followed over many years, the conclusions depended on cross-sectional statistical analysis.

This clonotype came up many times. It has no known antigen specificity. No base quality information exists; no much larger clone differs at one position. Only healthy Caucasian donors were included. Three pairs of female monozygotic twins, all aged about 18 to 30 years, were included in the twin cohort. The RNA used for TCR libraries was isolated from peripheral blood mononuclear cells. Library prep was done by 5' RACE. TCRdb records Illumina HiSeq 2000 as the sequencer. A universal primer binding site was added through template switching, and the final cDNA carried a unique molecular identifier so that TCR cDNA molecules could be counted accurately. Specific primers in the conserved constant-segment region were used to synthesize first-strand cDNA for the TCR alpha and beta chains. To control for contamination, each cDNA library was double barcoded with a SMART-Mk sample barcode plus Illumina barcodes. Two successive PCR steps introduced TruSeq adapter sequences along with Illumina sample barcodes. TCR alpha and beta cDNA libraries were sequenced on the Illumina HiSeq platform with custom primers. As for how the authors treated the data: MiGEC was used to process raw reads and extract unique molecular identifiers, and MiXCR was used to find CDR3 positions. Recombination models were inferred per individual with the repgenHMM and IGoR tools using an EM algorithm. The analysis of shared clonotypes was done with the tcR package in R, with sharing normalized by the product of cloneset sizes. To study raw recombination without the effects of thymic and clonal selection, out-of-frame nonproductive sequences were analyzed. The public reads were reanalyzed by TCRdb: fastp trimming at Q25, MiXCR alignment, in-frame beta chains only. Identical CDR3 protein sequences are pooled into one entry, listed with their most common genes and DNA. Clone size and V and J calls follow TCRdb, not the original study. Within this sample are about 570,000 distinct CDR3 sequences, with more than 9% of them counted one time only. The top ten clones comprise approximately 3.2% of the sample.

V trim: 6 bases; J trim: 5 bases; unmatched bases: 4. The CDR3 holds 13 amino acids from the cysteine to the phenylalanine. This entry keeps only the CDR3 DNA: 39 bases, framed from base 1. These sequences were also reported in another study, on yellow fever vaccine responses in identical twins. That second report states: According to the authors, in identical twins the way T cells responded to vaccination appeared partly convergent and partly personalized. Focusing on identical twins, the study followed the T cell clones that responded to the vaccine, and did so with precision.

Material: PBMCs. This receptor was obtained from a woman aged 18-29 years in good health. The sequence joins TRBV12-3 or TRBV12-4 to TRBJ2-1; TRBD2 lines up with 7 middle nucleotides. The DNA is TGTGCCAGCAGCCGACTAGCTAACAATGAGCAGTTCTTC. Translation gives CASSRLANNEQFF.